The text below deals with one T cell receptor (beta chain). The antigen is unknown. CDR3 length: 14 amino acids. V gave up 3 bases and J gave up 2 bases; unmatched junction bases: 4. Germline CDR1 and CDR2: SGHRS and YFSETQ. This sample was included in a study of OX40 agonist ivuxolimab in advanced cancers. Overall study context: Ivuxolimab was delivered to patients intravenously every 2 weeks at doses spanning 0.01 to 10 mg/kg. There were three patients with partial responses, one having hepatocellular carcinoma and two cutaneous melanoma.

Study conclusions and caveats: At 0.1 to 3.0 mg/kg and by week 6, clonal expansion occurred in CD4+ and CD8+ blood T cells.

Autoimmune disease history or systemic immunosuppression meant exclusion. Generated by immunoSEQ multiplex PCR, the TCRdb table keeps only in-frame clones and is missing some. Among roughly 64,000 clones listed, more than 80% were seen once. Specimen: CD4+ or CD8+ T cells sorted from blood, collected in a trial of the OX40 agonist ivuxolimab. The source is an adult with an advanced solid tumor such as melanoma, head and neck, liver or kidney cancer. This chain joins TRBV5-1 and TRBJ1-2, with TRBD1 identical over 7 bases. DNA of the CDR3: TGCGCCAGCAGCTCTACACAGGGGAACTATGGCTACACCTTC. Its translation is CASSSTQGNYGYTF.